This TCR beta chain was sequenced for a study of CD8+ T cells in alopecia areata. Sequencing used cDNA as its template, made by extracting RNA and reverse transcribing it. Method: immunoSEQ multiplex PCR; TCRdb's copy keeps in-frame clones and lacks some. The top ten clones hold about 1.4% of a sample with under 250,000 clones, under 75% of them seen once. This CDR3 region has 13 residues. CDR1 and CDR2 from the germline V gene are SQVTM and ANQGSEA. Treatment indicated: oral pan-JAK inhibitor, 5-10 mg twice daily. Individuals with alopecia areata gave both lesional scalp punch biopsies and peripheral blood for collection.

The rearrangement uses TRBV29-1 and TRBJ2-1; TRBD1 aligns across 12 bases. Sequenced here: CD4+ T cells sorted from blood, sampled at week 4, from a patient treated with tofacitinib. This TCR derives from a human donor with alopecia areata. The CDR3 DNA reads TGCAGGGGACAGGGGGCTTCCTACAATGAGCAGTTCTTC. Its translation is CRGQGASYNEQFF.